Reported below is one T cell receptor (beta chain). Antigen: not known. Germline trimming cut 1 base from V and 3 bases from J; bases unmatched to any gene: 11. CDR3 length equals 17 residues. Looked up from germline, CDR1 is SGHKS and CDR2 is YYEKEE (reference sequence). The sample originates from a study of cytomegalovirus exposure and HLA in healthy donors. Overall study findings and caveats: According to a later analysis, donors in an Asian-associated ancestry cluster reportedly had fewer N-insertions than the roughly 670-donor mean. The authors later linked a missense DCLRE1C variant to TCR beta V- and J-gene trimming.

A multiplex PCR was run with 60 Vbeta primers and 13 Jbeta primers. Clones were read by immunoSEQ multiplex PCR, and TCRdb kept only the in-frame ones, dropping some. Here the sample spans roughly 150,000 clones, 76% being singletons. The origin of this receptor is a male donor in good health and CMV-seronegative. This chain uses TRBV5-5 with TRBJ2-7, with 9 bases identical to TRBD1. The sequencing sample was made of PBMCs. CDR3 DNA sequence: TGTGCCAGCAGCTTGAGGAGTGGTGGGGACAGGGTCTACGAGCAGTACTTC. The encoded protein is CASSLRSGGDRVYEQYF.